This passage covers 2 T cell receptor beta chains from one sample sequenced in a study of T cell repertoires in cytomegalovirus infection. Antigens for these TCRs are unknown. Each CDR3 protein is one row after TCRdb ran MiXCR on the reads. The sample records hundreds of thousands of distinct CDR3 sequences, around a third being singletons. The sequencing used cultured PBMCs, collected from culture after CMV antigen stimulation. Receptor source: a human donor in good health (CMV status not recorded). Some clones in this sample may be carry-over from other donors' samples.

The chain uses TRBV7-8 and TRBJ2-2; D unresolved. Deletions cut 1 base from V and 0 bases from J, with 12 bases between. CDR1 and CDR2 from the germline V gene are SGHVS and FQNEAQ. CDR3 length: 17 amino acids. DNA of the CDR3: TGTGCCAGCAGCTTAGAGGGCCCGTGGCCGAACACCGGGGAGCTGTTTTTT. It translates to CASSLEGPWPNTGELFF.

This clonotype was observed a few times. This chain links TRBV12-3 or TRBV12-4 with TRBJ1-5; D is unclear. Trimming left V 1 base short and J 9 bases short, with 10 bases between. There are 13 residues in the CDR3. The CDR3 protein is CASSLETGTPQHF. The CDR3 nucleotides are TGTGCCAGCAGTTTAGAAACGGGTACGCCCCAGCATTTT.